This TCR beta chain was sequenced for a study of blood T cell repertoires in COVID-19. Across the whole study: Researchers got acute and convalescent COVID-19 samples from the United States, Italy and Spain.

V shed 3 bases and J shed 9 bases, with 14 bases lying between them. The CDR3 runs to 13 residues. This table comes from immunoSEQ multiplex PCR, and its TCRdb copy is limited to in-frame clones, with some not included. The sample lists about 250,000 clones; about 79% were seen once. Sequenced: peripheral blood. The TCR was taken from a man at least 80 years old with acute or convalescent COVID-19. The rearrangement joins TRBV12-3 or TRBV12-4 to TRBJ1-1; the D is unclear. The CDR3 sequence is CASSFSGKEKAFF. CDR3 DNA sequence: TGTGCCAGCAGTTTTTCCGGGAAGGAGAAAGCTTTCTTT.